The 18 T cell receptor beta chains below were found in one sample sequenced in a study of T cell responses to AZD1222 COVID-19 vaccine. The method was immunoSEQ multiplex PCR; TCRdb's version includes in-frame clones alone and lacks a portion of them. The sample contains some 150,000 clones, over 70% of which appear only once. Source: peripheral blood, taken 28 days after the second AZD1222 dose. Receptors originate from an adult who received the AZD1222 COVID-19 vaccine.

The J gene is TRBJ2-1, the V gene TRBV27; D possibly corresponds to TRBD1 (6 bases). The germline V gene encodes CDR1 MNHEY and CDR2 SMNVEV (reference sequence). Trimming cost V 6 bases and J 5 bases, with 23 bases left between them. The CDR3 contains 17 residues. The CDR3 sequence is CASSPFPPRTDNNEQFF. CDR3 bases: TGTGCCAGCAGCCCTTTCCCCCCGCGGACAGACAACAATGAGCAGTTCTTC.

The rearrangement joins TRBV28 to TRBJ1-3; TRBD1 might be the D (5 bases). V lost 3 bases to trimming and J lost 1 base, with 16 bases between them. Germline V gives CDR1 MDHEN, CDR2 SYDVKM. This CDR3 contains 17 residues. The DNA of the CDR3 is TGTGCCAGCAGTTTGCCTGGGGGGATTGGGTCTGGAAACACCATATATTTT. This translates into CASSLPGGIGSGNTIYF.

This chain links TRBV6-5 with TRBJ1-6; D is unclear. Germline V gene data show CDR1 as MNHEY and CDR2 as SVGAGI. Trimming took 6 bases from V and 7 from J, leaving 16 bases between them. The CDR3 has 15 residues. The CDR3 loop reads CASRREGISNSPLHF. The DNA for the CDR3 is TGTGCCAGCAGACGCGAAGGGATCTCGAATTCACCCCTCCACTTT.

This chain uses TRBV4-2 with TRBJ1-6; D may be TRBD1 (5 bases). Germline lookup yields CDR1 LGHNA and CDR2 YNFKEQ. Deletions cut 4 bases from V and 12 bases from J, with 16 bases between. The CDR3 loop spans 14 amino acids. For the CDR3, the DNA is TGTGCCAGCAGCCCGATGGGGGACGCCCAACCCCTCCACTTT. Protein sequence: CASSPMGDAQPLHF.

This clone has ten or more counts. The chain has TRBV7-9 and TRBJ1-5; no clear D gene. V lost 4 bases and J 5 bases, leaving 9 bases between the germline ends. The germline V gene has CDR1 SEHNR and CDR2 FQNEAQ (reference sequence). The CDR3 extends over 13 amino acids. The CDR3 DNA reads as TGTGCCAGCAGCTGGTACCAAGATCAGCCCCAGCATTTT. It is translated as CASSWYQDQPQHF.

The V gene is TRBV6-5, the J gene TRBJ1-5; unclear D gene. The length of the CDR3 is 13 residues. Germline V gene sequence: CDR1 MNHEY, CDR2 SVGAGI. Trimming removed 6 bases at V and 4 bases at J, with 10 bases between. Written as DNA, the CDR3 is TGTGCCAGCAGGGACCGTACGAATCAGCCCCAGCATTTT. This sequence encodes CASRDRTNQPQHF.

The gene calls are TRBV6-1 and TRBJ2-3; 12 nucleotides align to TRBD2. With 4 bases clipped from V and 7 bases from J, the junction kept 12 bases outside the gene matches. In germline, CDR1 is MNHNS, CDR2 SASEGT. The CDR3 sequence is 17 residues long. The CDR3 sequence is CASSAPTSGGRGNTQYF. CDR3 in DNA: TGTGCCAGCAGTGCCCCGACTAGCGGGGGCCGGGGTAATACGCAGTATTTT.

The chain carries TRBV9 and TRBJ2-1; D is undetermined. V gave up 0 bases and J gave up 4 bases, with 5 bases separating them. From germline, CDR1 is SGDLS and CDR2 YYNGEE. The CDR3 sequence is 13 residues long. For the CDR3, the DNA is TGTGCCAGCAGCGTAGCAGAATACAATGAGCAGTTCTTC. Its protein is CASSVAEYNEQFF.

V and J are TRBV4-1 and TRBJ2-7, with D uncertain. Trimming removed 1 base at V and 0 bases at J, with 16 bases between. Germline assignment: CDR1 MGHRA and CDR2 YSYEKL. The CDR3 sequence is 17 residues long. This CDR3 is CASSQVLRRRGSYEQYF. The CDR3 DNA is TGCGCCAGCAGCCAAGTCCTTCGTAGGAGAGGCTCCTACGAGCAGTACTTC.

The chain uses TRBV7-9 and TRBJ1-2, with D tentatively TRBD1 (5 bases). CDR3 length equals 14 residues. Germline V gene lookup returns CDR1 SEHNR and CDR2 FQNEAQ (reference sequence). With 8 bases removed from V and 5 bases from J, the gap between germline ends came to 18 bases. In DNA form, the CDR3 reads TGTGCCAGCTCCCCGGAGTTAGGGACTTATGGCTACACCTTC. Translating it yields CASSPELGTYGYTF.

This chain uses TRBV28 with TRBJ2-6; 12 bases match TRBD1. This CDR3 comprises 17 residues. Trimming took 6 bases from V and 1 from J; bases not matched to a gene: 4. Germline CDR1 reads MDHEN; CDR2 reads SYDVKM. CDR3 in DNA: TGTGCCAGCAGCCGGGGACAGGGGGCTTCTGGGGCCAACGTCCTGACTTTC. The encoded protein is CASSRGQGASGANVLTF.

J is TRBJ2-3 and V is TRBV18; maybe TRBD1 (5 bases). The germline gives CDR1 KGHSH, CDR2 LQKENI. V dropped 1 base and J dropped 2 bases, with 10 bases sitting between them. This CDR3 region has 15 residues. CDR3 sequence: CASSPQGSVTDTQYF. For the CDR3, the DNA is TGTGCCAGCTCACCACAGGGGTCGGTCACAGATACGCAGTATTTT.

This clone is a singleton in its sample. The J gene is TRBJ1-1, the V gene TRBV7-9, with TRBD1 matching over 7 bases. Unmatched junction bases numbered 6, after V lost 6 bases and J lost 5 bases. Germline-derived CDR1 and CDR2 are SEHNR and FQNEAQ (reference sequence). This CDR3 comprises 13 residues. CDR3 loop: CASRIQGGTEAFF. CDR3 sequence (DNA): TGTGCCAGCAGGATTCAGGGGGGGACTGAAGCTTTCTTT.

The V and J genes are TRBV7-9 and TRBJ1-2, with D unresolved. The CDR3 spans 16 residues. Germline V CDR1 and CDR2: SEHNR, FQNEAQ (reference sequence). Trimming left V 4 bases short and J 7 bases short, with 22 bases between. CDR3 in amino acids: CASSSHSRAGSAGYTF. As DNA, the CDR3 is TGTGCCAGCAGCTCACACAGTCGGGCAGGCTCTGCTGGCTACACCTTC.

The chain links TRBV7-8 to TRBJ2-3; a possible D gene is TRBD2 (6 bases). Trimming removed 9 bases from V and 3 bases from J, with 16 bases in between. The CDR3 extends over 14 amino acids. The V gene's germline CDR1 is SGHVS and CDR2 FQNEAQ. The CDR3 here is CASSSAGYTDTQYF. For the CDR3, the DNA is TGTGCCAGTTCGTCGGCGGGATATACAGATACGCAGTATTTT.

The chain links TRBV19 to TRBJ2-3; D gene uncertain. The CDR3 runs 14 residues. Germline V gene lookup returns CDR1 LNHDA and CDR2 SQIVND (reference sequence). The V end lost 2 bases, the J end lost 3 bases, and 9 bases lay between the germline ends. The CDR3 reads CASSIRAETDTQYF. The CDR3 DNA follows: TGTGCCAGTAGTATACGTGCGGAAACAGATACGCAGTATTTT. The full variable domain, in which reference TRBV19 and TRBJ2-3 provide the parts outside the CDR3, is DGGITQSPKYLFRKEGQNVTLSCEQNLNHDAMYWYRQDPGQGLRLIYYSQIVNDFQKGDIAEGYSVSREKKESFPLTVTSAQKNPTAFYLCASSIRAETDTQYFGPGTRLTVL.

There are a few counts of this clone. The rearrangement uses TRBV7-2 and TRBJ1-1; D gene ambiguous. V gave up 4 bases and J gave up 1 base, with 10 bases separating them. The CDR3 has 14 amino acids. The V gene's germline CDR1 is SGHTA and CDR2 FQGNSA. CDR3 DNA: TGTGCCAGCAGCTACGGACGGCAGAACACTGAAGCTTTCTTT. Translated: CASSYGRQNTEAFF.

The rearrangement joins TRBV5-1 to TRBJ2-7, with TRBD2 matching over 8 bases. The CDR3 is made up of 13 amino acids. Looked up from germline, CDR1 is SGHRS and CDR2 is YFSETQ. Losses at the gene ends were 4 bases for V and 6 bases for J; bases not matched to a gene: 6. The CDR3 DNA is TGCGCCAGCAGCCCCGGGACTAGGGGCGAGCAGTACTTC. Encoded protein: CASSPGTRGEQYF.